This T cell receptor (beta chain) is from a study of blood T cell repertoires in COVID-19. Study-level background: Both acute and convalescent COVID-19 samples were obtained from the United States, Italy and Spain. PBMCs, B-cell-depleted T cells, or T cells provided the cDNA or gDNA that made up the material.

Study processing details: Estimation of nucleated cell counts relied on the amplification of reference gene primers. TCRdb's table, derived via immunoSEQ multiplex PCR, lists solely in-frame clones and lacks some. V and J calls and clone size are copied from that table; D and trimming were computed from the DNA. The sample has 110,000 to 150,000 clones, 80% to 90% seen once. Per the germline V gene, CDR1 is MNHEY and CDR2 is SMNVEV (reference sequence). CDR3 length: 14 residues. V gave up 3 bases and J gave up 6 bases; unmatched junction bases: 4. The rearrangement joins TRBV27 to TRBJ2-1, with 8 bases lining up with TRBD2. The TCR comes from a woman in her fifties or sixties with active COVID-19. Source material: peripheral blood. CDR3 loop: CASSLQTSGNEQFF. For the CDR3, the DNA is TGTGCCAGCAGTTTGCAAACTAGCGGCAATGAGCAGTTCTTC.